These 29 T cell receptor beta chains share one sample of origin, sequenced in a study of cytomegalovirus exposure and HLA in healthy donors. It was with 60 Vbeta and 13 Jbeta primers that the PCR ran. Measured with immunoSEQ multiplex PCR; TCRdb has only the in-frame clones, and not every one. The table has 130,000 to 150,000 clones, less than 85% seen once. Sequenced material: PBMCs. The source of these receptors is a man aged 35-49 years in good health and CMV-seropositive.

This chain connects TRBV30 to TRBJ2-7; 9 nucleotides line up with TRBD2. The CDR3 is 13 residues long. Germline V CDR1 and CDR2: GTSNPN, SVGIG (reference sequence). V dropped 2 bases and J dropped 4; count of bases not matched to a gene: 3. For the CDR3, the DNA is TGTGCCTGGAGTTTAGCGGGAGTGTACGAGCAGTACTTC. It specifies CAWSLAGVYEQYF.

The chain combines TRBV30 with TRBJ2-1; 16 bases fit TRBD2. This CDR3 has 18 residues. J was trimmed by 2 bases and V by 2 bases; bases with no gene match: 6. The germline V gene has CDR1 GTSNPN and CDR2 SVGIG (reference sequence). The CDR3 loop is CAWSTGTSGRAPYNEQFF. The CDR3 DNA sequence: TGTGCCTGGAGTACCGGGACTAGCGGGAGGGCCCCCTACAATGAGCAGTTCTTC. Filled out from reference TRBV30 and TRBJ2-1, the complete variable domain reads SQTIHQWPATLVQPVGSPLSLECTVEGTSNPNLYWYRQAAGRGLQLLFYSVGIGQISSEVPQNLSASRPQDRQFILSSKKLLLSDSGFYLCAWSTGTSGRAPYNEQFFGPGTRLTVL.

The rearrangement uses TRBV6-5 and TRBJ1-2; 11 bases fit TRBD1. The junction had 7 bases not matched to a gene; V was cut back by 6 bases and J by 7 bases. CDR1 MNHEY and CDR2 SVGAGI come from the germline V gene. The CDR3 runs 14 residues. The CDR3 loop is CASRKTGTGGGYTF. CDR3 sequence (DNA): TGTGCCAGCAGAAAAACCGGGACAGGGGGTGGCTACACCTTC.

CDR3 nucleotides: TGTGCCAGCAACCGGGACAGGGTTTACAATGAGCAGTTCTTC. The encoded protein is CASNRDRVYNEQFF. This chain uses TRBV6-5 with TRBJ2-1; 9 bases are shared with TRBD1. The J segment lost 4 bases and the V segment lost 7 bases, leaving 5 bases of the junction unmatched. The CDR3 has 14 amino acids. Germline V lookup: CDR1 MNHEY, CDR2 SVGAGI.

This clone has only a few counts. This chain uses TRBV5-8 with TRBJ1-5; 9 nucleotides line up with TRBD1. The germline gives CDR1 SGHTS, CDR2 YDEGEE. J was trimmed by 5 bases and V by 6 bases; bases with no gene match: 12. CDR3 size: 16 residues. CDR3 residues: CASKGGTGISDQPQHF. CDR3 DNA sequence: TGTGCCAGCAAGGGAGGGACAGGGATCTCCGATCAGCCCCAGCATTTT.

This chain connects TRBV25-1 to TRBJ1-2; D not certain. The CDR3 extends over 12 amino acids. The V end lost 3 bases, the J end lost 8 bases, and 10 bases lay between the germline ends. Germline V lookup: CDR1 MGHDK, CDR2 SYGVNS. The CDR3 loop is CASSDFFGGYTF. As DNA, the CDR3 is TGTGCCAGCAGTGATTTCTTTGGCGGCTACACCTTC.

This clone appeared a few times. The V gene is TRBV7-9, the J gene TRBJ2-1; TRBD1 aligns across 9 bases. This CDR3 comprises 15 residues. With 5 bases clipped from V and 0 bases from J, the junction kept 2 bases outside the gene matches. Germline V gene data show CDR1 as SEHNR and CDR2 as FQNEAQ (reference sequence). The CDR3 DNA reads TGTGCCAGCAGCCCACAGGGGGCCTCCTACAATGAGCAGTTCTTC. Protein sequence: CASSPQGASYNEQFF.

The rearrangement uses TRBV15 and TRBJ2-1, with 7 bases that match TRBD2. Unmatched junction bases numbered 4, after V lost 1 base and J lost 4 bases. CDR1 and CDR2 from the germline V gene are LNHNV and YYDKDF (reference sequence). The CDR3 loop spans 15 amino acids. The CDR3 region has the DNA TGTGCCACCAGCAGAGTAGCGGGCTTTTACAATGAGCAGTTCTTC. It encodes CATSRVAGFYNEQFF.

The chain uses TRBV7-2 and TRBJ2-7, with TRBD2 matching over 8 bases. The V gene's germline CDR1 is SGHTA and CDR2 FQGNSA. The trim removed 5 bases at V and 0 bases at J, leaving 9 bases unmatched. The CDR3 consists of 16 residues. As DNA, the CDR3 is TGTGCCAGCAGCCCCAGGGTAGCGGGGAGCTCCTACGAGCAGTACTTC. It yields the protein CASSPRVAGSSYEQYF.

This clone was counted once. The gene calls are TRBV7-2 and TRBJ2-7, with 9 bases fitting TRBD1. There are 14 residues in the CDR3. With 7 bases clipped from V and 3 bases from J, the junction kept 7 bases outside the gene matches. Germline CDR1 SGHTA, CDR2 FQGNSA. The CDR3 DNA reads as TGTGCCAGCACCTCCCGGACAGGGGTCTACGAGCAGTACTTC. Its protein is CASTSRTGVYEQYF.

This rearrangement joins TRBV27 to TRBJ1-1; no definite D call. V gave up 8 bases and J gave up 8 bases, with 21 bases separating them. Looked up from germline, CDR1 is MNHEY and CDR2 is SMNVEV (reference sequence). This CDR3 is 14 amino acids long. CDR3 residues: CASREVRGWGEAFF. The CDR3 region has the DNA TGTGCCAGCCGCGAGGTCCGAGGGTGGGGAGAAGCTTTCTTT.

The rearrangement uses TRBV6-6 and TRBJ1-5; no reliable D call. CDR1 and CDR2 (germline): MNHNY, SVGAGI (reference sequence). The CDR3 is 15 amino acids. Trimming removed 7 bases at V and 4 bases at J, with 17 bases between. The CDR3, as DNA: TGTGCCAGCACTCCCACGGCTGGAGCAAATCAGCCCCAGCATTTT. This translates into CASTPTAGANQPQHF.

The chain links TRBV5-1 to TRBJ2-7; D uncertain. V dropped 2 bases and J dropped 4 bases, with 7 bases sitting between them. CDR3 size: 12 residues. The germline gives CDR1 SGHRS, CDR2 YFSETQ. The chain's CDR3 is CASSLGRYEQYF. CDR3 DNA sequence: TGCGCCAGCAGCTTAGGCAGGTACGAGCAGTACTTC.

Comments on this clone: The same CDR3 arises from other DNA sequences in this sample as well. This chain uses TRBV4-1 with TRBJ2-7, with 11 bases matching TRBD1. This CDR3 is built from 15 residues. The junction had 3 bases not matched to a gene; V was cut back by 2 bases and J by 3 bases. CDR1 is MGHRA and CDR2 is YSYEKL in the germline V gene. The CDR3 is CASSQRTGGFYEQYF. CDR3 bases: TGCGCCAGCAGCCAACGGACAGGGGGCTTCTACGAGCAGTACTTC.

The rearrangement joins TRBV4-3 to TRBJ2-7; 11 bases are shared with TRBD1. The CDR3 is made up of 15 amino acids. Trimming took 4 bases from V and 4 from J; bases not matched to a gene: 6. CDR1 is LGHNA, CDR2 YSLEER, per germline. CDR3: CASSPNGQGAYEQYF. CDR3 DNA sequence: TGCGCCAGCAGCCCAAACGGACAGGGGGCGTACGAGCAGTACTTC.

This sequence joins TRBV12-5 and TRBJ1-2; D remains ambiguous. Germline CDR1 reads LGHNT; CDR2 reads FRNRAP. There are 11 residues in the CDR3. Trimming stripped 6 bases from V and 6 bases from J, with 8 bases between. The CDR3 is CASGEIDGYTF. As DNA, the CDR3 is TGTGCTAGTGGCGAGATCGATGGCTACACCTTC.

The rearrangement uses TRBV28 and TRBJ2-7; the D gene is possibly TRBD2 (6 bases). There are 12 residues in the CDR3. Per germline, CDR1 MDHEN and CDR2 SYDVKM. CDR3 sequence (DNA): TGTGCTAGCGGTGGTAGGGGCCACGAGCAGTACTTC. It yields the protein CASGGRGHEQYF.

This CDR3 is CASSRLAGTYEQYF. The CDR3, as DNA: TGTGCCAGCAGTCGACTAGCGGGAACCTACGAGCAGTACTTC. The chain carries TRBV25-1 and TRBJ2-7, with 11 nucleotides matching TRBD2. The length of the CDR3 is 14 residues. V lost 5 bases, J lost 2 bases, and 2 bases stayed unmatched. Germline V gene data show CDR1 as MGHDK and CDR2 as SYGVNS.

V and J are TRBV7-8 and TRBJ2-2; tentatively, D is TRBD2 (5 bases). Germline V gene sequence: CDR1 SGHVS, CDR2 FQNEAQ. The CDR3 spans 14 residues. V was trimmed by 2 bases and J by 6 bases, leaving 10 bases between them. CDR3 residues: CASSLNEGAGELFF. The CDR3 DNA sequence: TGTGCCAGCAGCTTAAACGAGGGAGCCGGGGAGCTGTTTTTT.

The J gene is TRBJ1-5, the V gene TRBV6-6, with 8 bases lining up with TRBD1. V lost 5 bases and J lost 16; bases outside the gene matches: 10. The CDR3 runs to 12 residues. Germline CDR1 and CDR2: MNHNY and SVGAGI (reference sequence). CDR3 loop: CASSARQGKGHF. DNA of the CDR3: TGTGCCAGCAGTGCTAGACAGGGGAAGGGACATTTT.

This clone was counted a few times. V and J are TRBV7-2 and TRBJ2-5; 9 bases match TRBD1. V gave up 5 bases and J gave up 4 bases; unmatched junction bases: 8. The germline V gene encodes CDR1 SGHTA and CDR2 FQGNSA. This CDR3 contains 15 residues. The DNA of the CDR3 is TGTGCCAGCAGCATACACCGGGACAGGGTAGAGACCCAGTACTTC. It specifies CASSIHRDRVETQYF. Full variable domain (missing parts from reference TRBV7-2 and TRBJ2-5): GAGVSQSPSNKVTEKGKDVELRCDPISGHTALYWYRQSLGQGLEFLIYFQGNSAPDKSGLPSDRFSAERTGGSVSTLTIQRTQQEDSAVYLCASSIHRDRVETQYFGPGTRLLVL.

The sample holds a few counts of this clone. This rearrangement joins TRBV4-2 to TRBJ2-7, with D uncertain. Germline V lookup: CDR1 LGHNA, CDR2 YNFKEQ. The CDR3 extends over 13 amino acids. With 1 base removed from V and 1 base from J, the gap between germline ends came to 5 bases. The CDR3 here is CASSQVNSYEQYF. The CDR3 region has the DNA TGTGCCAGCAGCCAAGTAAATTCCTACGAGCAGTACTTC.

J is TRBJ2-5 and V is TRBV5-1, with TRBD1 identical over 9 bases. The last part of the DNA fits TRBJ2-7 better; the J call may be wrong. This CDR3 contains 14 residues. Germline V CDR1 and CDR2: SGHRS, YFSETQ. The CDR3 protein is CASSYRDRVIEQYF. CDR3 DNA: TGCGCCAGCAGCTACCGGGACAGGGTCATCGAGCAGTACTTC.

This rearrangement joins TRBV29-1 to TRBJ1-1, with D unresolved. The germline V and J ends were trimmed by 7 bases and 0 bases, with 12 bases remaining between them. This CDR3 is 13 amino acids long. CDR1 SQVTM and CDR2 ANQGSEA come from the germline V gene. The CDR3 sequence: CSAGGFLNTEAFF. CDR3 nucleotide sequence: TGCAGCGCGGGAGGGTTCTTGAACACTGAAGCTTTCTTT.

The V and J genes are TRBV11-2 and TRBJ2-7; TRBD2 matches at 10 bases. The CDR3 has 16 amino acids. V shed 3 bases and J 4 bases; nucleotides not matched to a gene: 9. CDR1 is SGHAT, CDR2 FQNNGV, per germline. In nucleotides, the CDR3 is TGTGCCAGCAGCTTGATCAGCGGGAGGGCCAGGTACGAGCAGTACTTC. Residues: CASSLISGRARYEQYF.

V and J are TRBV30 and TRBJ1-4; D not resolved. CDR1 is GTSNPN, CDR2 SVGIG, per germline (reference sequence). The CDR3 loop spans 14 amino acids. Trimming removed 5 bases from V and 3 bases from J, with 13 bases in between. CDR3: CAWSGGESNEKLFF. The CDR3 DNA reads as TGTGCCTGGTCTGGAGGAGAATCTAATGAAAAACTGTTTTTT.

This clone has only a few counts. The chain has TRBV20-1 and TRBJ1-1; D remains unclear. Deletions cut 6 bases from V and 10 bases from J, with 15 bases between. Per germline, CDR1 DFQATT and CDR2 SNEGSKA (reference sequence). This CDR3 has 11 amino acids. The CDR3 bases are TGCAGTGCAACCGGGGAGAAGGGAGCTTTCTTT. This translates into CSATGEKGAFF.

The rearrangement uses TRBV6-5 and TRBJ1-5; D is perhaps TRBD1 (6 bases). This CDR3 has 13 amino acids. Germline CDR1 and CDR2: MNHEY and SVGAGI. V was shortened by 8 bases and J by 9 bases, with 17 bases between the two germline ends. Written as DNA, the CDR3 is TGTGCCAGCGGGCCAGGGGTCGTGGGGCCCCAGCATTTT. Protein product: CASGPGVVGPQHF.

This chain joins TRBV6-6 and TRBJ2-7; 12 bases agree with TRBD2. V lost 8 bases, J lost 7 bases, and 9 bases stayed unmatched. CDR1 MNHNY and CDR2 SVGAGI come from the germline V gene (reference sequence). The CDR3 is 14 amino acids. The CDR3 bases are TGTGCCAGCTGGACTAGCGGGATCGTTGGGGAGCAGTACTTC. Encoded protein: CASWTSGIVGEQYF.